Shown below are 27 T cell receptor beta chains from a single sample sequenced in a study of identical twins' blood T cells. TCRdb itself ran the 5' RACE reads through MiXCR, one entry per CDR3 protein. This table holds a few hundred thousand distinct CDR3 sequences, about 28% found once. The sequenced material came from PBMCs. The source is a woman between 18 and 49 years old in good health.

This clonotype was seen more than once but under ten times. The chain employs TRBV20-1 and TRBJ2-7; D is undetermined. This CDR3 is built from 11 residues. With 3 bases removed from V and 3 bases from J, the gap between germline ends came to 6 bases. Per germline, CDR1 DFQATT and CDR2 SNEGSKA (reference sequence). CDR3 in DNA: TGCAGTGCTAGTATGGGCTACGAGCAGTACTTC. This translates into CSASMGYEQYF.

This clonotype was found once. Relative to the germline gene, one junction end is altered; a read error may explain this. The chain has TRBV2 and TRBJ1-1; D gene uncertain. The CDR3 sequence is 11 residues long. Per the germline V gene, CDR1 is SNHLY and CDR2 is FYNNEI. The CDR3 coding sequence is TGTGTCAGCAGTGAAGTGACTGAAGCTTTCTTT. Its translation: CVSSEVTEAFF.

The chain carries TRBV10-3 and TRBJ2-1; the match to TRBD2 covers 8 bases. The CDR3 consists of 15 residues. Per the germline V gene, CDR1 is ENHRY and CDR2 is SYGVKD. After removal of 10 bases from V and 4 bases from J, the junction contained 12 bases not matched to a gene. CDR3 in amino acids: CATHGDSGNYNEQFF. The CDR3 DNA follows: TGTGCCACCCATGGGGATAGCGGGAATTACAATGAGCAGTTCTTC.

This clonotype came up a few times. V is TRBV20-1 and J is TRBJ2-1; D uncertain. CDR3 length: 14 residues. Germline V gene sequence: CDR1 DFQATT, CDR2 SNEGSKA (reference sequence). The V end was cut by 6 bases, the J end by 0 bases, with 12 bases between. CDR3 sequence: CSAIGPLSYNEQFF. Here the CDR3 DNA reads TGCAGTGCCATCGGACCGCTCTCCTACAATGAGCAGTTCTTC.

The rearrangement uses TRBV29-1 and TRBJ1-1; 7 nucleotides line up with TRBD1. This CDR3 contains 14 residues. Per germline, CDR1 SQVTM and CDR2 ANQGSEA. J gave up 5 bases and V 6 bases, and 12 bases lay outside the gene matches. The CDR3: CSVQGGDSGTEAFF. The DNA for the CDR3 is TGCAGCGTCCAGGGGGGCGATTCAGGGACTGAAGCTTTCTTT.

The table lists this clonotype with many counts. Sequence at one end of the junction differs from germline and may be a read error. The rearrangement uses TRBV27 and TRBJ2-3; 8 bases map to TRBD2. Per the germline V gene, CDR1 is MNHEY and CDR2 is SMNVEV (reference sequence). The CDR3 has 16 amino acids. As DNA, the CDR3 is TGTGCCAGCAGTCCCTTTAATTCGATAACTAGCGGCACCTCGCATTTT. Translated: CASSPFNSITSGTSHF.

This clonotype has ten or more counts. The chain's CDR3 is CASSPTGVSGNTIYF. DNA for the CDR3: TGTGCCAGCAGCCCGACAGGGGTTTCCGGAAACACCATATATTTT. The V gene is TRBV12-3 or TRBV12-4, the J gene TRBJ1-3, with TRBD1 identical over 8 bases. The CDR3 has 15 amino acids. The J segment lost 4 bases and the V segment lost 6 bases, leaving 8 bases of the junction unmatched.

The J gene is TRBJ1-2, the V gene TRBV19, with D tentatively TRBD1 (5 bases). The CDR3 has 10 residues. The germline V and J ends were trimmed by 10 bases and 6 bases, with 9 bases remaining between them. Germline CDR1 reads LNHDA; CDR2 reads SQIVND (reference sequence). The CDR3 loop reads CAISRDGYTF. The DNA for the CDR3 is TGTGCCATTAGCAGGGATGGCTACACCTTC.

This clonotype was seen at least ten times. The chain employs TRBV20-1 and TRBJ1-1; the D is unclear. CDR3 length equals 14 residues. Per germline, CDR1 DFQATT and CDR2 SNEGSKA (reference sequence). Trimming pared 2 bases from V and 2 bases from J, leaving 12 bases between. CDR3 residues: CSARPSTGNTEAFF. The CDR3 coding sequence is TGCAGTGCTAGACCCTCGACGGGAAACACTGAAGCTTTCTTT.

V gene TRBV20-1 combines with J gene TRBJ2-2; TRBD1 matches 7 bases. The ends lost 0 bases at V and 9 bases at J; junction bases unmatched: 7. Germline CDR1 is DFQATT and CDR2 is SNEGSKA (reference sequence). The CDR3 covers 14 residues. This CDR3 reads CSARESTGRRELFF. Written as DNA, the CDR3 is TGCAGTGCTAGAGAGTCGACAGGGCGCCGGGAGCTGTTTTTT.

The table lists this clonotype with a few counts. In DNA form, the CDR3 reads TGCGCCAGCAGAACCGGGCCCGGGGGGACTGAAGCTTTCTTT. Translating gives CASRTGPGGTEAFF. J is TRBJ1-1 and V is TRBV5-1; tentative D call: TRBD1 (5 bases). The CDR3 totals 14 residues. The germline V gene has CDR1 SGHRS and CDR2 YFSETQ. Trimming took 5 bases from V and 5 from J, leaving 16 bases between them.

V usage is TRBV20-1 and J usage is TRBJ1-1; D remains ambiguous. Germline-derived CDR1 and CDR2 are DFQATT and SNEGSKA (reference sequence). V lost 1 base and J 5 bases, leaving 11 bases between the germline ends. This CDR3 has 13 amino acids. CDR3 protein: CSARVRIRTEAFF. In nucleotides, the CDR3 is TGCAGTGCTAGAGTCCGGATTCGGACTGAAGCTTTCTTT.

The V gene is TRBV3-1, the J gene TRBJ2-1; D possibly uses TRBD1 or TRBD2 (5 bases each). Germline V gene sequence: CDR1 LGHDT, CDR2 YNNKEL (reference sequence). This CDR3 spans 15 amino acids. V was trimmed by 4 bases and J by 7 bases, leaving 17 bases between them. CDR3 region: CASSRRDRGRNEQFF. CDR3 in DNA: TGTGCCAGCAGCCGACGTGACCGGGGCAGGAATGAGCAGTTCTTC.

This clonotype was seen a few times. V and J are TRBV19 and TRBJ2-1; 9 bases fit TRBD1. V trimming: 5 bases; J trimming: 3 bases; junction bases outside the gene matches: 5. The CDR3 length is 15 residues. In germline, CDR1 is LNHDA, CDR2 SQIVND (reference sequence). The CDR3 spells CASSLDRGHYNEQFF. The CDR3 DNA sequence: TGTGCCAGTAGTTTGGACAGGGGACACTACAATGAGCAGTTCTTC.

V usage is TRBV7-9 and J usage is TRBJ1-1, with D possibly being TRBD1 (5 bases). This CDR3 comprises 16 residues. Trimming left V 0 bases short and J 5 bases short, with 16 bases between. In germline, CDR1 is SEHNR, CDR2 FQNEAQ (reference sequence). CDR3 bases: TGTGCCAGCAGCTTAGCCAACCAGGGCGCGCGGACTGAAGCTTTCTTT. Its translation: CASSLANQGARTEAFF.

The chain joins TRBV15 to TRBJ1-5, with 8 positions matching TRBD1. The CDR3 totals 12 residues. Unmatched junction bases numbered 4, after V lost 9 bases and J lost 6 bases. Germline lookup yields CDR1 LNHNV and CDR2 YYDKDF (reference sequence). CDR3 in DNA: TGTGCCACGGGACAGGCCAGTCAGCCCCAGCATTTT. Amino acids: CATGQASQPQHF.

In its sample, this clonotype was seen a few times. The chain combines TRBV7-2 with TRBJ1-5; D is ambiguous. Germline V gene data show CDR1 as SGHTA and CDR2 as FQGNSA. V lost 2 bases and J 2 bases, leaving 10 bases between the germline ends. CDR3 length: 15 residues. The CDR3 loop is CASSLNSRGNQPQHF. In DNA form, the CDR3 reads TGTGCCAGCAGCTTAAATAGCCGCGGCAATCAGCCCCAGCATTTT. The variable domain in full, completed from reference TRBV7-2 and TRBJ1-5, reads GAGVSQSPSNKVTEKGKDVELRCDPISGHTALYWYRQSLGQGLEFLIYFQGNSAPDKSGLPSDRFSAERTGGSVSTLTIQRTQQEDSAVYLCASSLNSRGNQPQHFGDGTRLSIL.

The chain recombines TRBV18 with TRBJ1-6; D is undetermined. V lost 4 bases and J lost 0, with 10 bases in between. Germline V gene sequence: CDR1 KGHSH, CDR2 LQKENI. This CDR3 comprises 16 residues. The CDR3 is CASSRGLDSYNSPLHF. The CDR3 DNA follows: TGTGCCAGCTCACGTGGGCTAGACTCCTATAATTCACCCCTCCACTTT.

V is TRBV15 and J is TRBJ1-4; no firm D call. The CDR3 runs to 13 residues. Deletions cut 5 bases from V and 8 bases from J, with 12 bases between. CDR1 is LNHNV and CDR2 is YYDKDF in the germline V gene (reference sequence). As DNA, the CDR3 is TGTGCCACCAGCTCTACGCCCTGGGAAAAACTGTTTTTT. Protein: CATSSTPWEKLFF.

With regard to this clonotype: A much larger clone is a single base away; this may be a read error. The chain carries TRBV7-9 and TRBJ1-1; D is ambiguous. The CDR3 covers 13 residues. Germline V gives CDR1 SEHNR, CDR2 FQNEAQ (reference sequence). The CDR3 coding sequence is TGTTCCAGCAGCACCATGGAGGACACTGAAGCTTTCTTT. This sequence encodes CSSSTMEDTEAFF.

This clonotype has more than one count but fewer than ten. The CDR3 coding sequence is TGTGCCAGCAGCCCGGACAGGTTAAACACAGATACGCAGTATTTT. This gives the protein CASSPDRLNTDTQYF. This chain links TRBV11-2 with TRBJ2-3, with 7 bases identical to TRBD1. Germline V gene sequence: CDR1 SGHAT, CDR2 FQNNGV. V trimming: 5 bases; J trimming: 2 bases; junction bases outside the gene matches: 7. This CDR3 contains 15 residues.

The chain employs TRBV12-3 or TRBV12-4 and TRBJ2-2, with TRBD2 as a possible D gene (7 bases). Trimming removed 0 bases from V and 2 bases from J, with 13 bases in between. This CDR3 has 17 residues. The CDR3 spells CASSLARGTTNTGELFF. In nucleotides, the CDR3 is TGTGCCAGCAGTTTAGCGCGGGGGACAACAAACACCGGGGAGCTGTTTTTT.

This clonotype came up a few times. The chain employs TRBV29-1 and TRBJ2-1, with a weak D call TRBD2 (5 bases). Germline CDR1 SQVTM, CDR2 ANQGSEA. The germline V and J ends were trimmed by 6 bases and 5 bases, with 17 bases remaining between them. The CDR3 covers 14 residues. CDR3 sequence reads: CSVARTGLNNEQFF. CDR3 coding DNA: TGCAGCGTGGCAAGAACGGGATTGAACAATGAGCAGTTCTTC.

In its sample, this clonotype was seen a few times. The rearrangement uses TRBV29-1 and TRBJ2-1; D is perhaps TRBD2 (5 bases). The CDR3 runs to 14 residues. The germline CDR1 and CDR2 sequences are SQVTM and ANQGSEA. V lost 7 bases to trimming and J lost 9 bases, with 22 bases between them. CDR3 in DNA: TGCAGCGCCGAGTCGGGGATTACGTTGGGTGAGCAGTTCTTC. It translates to CSAESGITLGEQFF.

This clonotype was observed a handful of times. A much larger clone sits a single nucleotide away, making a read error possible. The CDR3 DNA sequence: TGTGCCAGCAACAGGGACAGGAACTATGGCTACACCTTC. It encodes CASNRDRNYGYTF. The rearrangement uses TRBV7-9 and TRBJ1-2, with 8 bases lining up with TRBD1. This CDR3 is built from 13 residues. Looked up from germline, CDR1 is SEHNR and CDR2 is FQNEAQ (reference sequence). J gave up 2 bases and V 7 bases, and 3 bases lay outside the gene matches.

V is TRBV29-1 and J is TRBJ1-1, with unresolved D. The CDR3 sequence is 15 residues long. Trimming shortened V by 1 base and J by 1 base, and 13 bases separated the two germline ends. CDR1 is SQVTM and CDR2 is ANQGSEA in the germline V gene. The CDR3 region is CSVEVTRESNTEAFF. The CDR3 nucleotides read TGCAGCGTTGAAGTTACCCGGGAGTCGAACACTGAAGCTTTCTTT.

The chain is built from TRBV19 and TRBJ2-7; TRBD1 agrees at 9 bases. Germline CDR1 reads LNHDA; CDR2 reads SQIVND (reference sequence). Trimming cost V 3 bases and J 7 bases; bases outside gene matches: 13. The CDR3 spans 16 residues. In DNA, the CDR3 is TGTGCCAGTAGTATCGACTCGGACAGGGGAAGAGGTGAGCAGTACTTC. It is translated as CASSIDSDRGRGEQYF.